This T cell receptor (beta chain) originates from a study of blood T cell repertoires in COVID-19. Study overall: Sample material is recorded as cDNA or gDNA derived from T cells, B-cell-depleted T cells, or PBMCs.

In its sample, this clone was seen once. Clones were read by immunoSEQ multiplex PCR, and TCRdb kept only the in-frame ones, dropping some. The table includes hundreds of thousands of clones, about 89% detected once. Deletions cut 2 bases from V and 2 bases from J, with 17 bases between. Germline V lookup: CDR1 SGHKS, CDR2 YYEKEE (reference sequence). This CDR3 spans 16 amino acids. The sequence was obtained from a woman aged 60-75 years with COVID-19, enrolled during active disease. This chain uses TRBV5-5 with TRBJ2-7; possible D gene TRBD1, 5 bases. Sequenced material: peripheral blood. The CDR3 DNA reads as TGTGCCAGCAGCTTAGAGGCACAGGTCCCTACCTACGAGCAGTACTTC. It encodes CASSLEAQVPTYEQYF.